This record covers a single T cell receptor (beta chain). Within the sample, other DNA sequences also encode this same CDR3. Sequenced by immunoSEQ multiplex PCR; TCRdb stores in-frame clones only, minus some. The sample yields about 2.1 million clones, over 85% seen once. The sample comes from a study of shared clonotypes between healthy human individuals. Study information: Ranging from 18 to 49 in age, donors were two women and a few men.

Looked up from germline, CDR1 is SGDLS and CDR2 is YYNGEE. CDR3 size: 15 residues. The V and J ends lost 4 bases and 2 bases respectively, with 13 bases between them. The naive CD8 subset, CD45RO-negative cells positively selected for CCR7, excluded terminally differentiated effector memory CD45RA+ cells. The V gene is TRBV9, the J gene TRBJ2-1; D possibly corresponds to TRBD2 (7 bases). Material for sequencing was naive CD8+ T cells from PBMCs. The receptor was derived from a man aged 18 to 29 in good health. Some clones in this sample may be carry-over from other donors' samples. CDR3 sequence: CASSPGGGPYNEQFF. The CDR3 DNA reads TGTGCCAGCAGCCCTGGGGGGGGCCCCTACAATGAGCAGTTCTTC.